The rows below give T cell receptor beta chains drawn from one sample of a study of metastatic and nonmetastatic thyroid tumors. MiXCR was used by TCRdb to re-call the PCR reads. The profile shows some 41,000 clones, roughly 3.2% of them singletons. Sequenced material: blood. The receptor source for this set is a female donor with papillary thyroid cancer or a benign thyroid nodule (not recorded which). Some clones in this sample may be carry-over from other donors' samples. Both conserved end residues are part of each CDR3. A D gene is named only where the DNA matches it firmly. Only part of the rows carry a size: once, few, many, or a class if the clone is expanded.

v_call	clone_size	d_call	j_call	cdr3_aa	cdr3_nt
TRBV5-5	NA	NA	TRBJ2-7	CASSFSVGGMTYEQYF	TGTGCCAGCAGCTTTAGCGTCGGCGGGATGACCTACGAGCAGTACTTC
TRBV24-1	many	TRBD2	TRBJ2-3	CATSESGGSDTQYF	TGTGCCACCAGTGAGTCGGGAGGGTCTGATACGCAGTATTTT
TRBV18	many	NA	TRBJ1-6	CASSGDRNSPLHF	TGTGCCAGCTCAGGGGACCGTAATTCACCCCTCCACTTT
TRBV11-3	few	NA	TRBJ2-2	CASSLSGDTGELFF	TGTGCCAGCAGCCTTAGCGGAGACACCGGGGAGCTGTTTTTT
TRBV28	many	NA	TRBJ1-4	CASSPLGGRGKLFF	TGTGCCAGCAGTCCCCTCGGGGGGAGGGGAAAACTGTTTTTT
TRBV27	NA	TRBD2	TRBJ2-7	CASRPPSGRANSYEQYF	TGTGCCAGCAGACCCCCTAGCGGGAGGGCCAATTCCTACGAGCAGTACTTC
TRBV20-1	few	TRBD1	TRBJ1-1	CSARETGDITEAFF	TGCAGTGCTAGAGAGACAGGGGATATCACTGAAGCTTTCTTT
TRBV30	medium-sized	TRBD1	TRBJ1-6	CAWDRERSPLHF	TGTGCCTGGGACAGGGAGAGATCACCCCTCCACTTT
TRBV28	many	NA	TRBJ2-3	CASSSTTGIRDTQYF	TGTGCCAGCAGTTCAACTACCGGGATCAGGGATACGCAGTATTTT
TRBV12-5	many	NA	TRBJ1-5	CASVEDSNQPQHF	TGTGCTAGTGTGGAAGATAGCAATCAGCCCCAGCATTTT
TRBV4-1	many	NA	TRBJ1-1	CASSQARGNTEAFF	TGCGCCAGCAGCCAAGCCAGGGGAAACACTGAAGCTTTCTTT
TRBV28	NA	TRBD2	TRBJ2-1	CASSFWTSGSAYNEQFF	TGTGCCAGCAGTTTTTGGACTAGCGGGAGTGCGTACAATGAGCAGTTCTTC
TRBV7-6	large	NA	TRBJ2-3	CASSSWGGNTDTQYF	TGTGCCAGCAGCTCCTGGGGCGGGAACACAGATACGCAGTATTTT
TRBV6-2/TRBV6-3	many	NA	TRBJ1-1	CASRGSGNTEAFF	TGTGCCAGCAGGGGGTCGGGAAACACTGAAGCTTTCTTT
TRBV20-1	many	TRBD2	TRBJ2-3	CSAQEGGITDTQYF	TGCAGTGCTCAGGAGGGAGGGATCACAGATACGCAGTATTTT
TRBV6-2/TRBV6-3	NA	NA	TRBJ2-1	CASSSGEVSYNEQFF	TGTGCCAGCAGCTCAGGGGAGGTCTCCTACAATGAGCAGTTCTTC
TRBV6-5	few	NA	TRBJ1-2	CASSYDMNYGYTF	TGTGCCAGCAGTTACGACATGAACTATGGCTACACCTTC
TRBV20-1	many	NA	TRBJ1-6	CSARDLTVPGGSYNSPLHF	TGCAGTGCTAGAGATTTAACGGTCCCCGGAGGTAGTTATAATTCACCCCTCCACTTT
TRBV14	few	NA	TRBJ2-1	CASSKRRGNNEKFF	TGTGCCAGCAGCAAGCGGCGGGGTAACAATGAGAAGTTCTTC
TRBV9	many	TRBD2	TRBJ2-2	CASSVALAGVMNTGELFF	TGTGCCAGCAGCGTAGCCCTAGCGGGAGTAATGAACACCGGGGAGCTGTTTTTT
TRBV12-3/TRBV12-4	many	TRBD2	TRBJ2-3	CASSISGRAGDTQYF	TGTGCCAGCAGTATTAGCGGGAGGGCCGGAGATACGCAGTATTTT
TRBV4-1	medium-sized	NA	TRBJ1-4	CASSQGGATNEKLFF	TGCGCCAGCAGCCAAGGGGGGGCAACTAATGAAAAACTGTTTTTT
TRBV27	NA	NA	TRBJ1-1	CASSAQGGRTEAFF	TGTGCCAGCAGTGCCCAGGGAGGGAGGACTGAAGCTTTCTTT
TRBV2	many	TRBD2	TRBJ2-2	CASREREGSGELFF	TGTGCCAGCAGGGAGCGGGAGGGCTCCGGGGAGCTGTTTTTT
TRBV5-1	NA	NA	TRBJ2-2	CASSRGESGELFF	TGCGCTAGCAGTAGGGGCGAGTCGGGGGAGCTGTTTTTT
TRBV11-2	many	NA	TRBJ2-3	CASSLSDSSTDTQYF	TGTGCCAGCAGCTTATCTGACAGCTCAACGGATACGCAGTATTTT
TRBV7-2	few	TRBD1	TRBJ1-2	CASSWGQGGDGYTF	TGTGCCAGCAGCTGGGGACAGGGAGGGGATGGCTACACCTTC
TRBV19	NA	NA	TRBJ1-6	CASSISTWDSPLHF	TGTGCCAGTAGTATTTCGACGTGGGATTCACCCCTCCACTTT
TRBV5-1	many	NA	TRBJ2-1	CASGTTGDSYNEQFF	TGCGCCAGCGGGACTACAGGGGACTCCTACAATGAGCAGTTCTTC
TRBV5-6	many	TRBD2	TRBJ2-7	CASSHSGGYEQYF	TGTGCCAGCAGCCACTCCGGGGGGTACGAGCAGTACTTC
TRBV11-2	NA	TRBD1	TRBJ2-7	CASSQGTGGKQYF	TGTGCCAGCAGCCAAGGGACAGGTGGAAAGCAGTACTTC
TRBV12-3/TRBV12-4	many	NA	TRBJ2-5	CASTRGLANYQETQYF	TGTGCCAGCACCCGGGGCCTAGCTAATTACCAAGAGACCCAGTACTTC
TRBV6-1	NA	NA	TRBJ2-7	CASIGSSYEQYF	TGTGCCAGCATAGGAAGCTCCTACGAGCAGTACTTC
TRBV2	NA	TRBD1	TRBJ1-1	CASTGTGGFGTEAFF	TGTGCCAGCACCGGGACAGGAGGTTTTGGCACTGAAGCTTTCTTT